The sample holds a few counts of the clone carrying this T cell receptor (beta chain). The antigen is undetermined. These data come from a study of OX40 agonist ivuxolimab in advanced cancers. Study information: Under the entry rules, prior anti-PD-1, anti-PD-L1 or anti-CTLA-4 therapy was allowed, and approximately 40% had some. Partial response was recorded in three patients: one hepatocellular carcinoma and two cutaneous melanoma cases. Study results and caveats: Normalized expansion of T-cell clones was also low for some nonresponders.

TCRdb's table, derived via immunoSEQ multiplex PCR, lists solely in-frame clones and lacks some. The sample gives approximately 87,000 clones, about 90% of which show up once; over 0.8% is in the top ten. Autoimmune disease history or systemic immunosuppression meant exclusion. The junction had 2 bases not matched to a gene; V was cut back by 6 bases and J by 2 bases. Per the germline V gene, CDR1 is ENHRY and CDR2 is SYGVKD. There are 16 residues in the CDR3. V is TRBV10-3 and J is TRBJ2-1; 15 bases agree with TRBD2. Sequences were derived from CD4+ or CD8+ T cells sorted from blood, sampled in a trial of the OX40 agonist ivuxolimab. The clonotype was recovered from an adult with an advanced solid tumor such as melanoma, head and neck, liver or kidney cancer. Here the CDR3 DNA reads TGTGCCATCAGAGGGACTAGCGGGAGGCCCTACAATGAGCAGTTCTTC. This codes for CAIRGTSGRPYNEQFF.